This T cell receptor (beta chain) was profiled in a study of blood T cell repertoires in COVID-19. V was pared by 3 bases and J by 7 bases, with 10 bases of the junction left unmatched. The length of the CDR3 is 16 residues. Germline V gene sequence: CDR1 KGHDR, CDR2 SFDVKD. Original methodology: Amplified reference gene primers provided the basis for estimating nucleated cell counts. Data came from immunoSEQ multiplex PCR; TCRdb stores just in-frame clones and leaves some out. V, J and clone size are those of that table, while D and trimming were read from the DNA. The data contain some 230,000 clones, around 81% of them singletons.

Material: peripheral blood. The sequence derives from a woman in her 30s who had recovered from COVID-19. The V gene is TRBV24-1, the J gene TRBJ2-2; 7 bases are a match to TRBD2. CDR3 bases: TGTGCCACCAGTGATCAAGCGGGACCGGGAGGCGGGGAGCTGTTTTTT. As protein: CATSDQAGPGGGELFF.